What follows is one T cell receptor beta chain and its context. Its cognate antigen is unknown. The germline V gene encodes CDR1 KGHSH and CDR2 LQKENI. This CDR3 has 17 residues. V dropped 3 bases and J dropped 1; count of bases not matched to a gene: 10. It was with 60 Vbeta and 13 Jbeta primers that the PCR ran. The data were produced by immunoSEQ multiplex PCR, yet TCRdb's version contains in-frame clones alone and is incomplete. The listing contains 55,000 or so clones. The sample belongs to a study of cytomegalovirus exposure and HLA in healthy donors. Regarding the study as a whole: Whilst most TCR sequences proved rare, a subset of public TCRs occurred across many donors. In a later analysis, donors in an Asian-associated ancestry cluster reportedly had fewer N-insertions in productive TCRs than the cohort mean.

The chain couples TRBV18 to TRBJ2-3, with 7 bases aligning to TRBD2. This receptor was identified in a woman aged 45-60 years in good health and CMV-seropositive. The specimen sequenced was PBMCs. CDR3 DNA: TGTGCCAGCTCACCCCGCGGGCTAGCGGAAGGCACAGATACGCAGTATTTT. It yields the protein CASSPRGLAEGTDTQYF.